A selection of T cell receptor beta chains follows, all from one sample in a study of PD-L1 blockade in urothelial cancer. Here immunoSEQ multiplex PCR was the method, and the copy in TCRdb shows in-frame clones only, minus some. The table has about 82,000 clones, more than 90% seen once. The sequenced sample was PBMCs, obtained around atezolizumab (anti-PD-L1) treatment. All receptors come from a man aged 60-69 years with urothelial cancer. The CDR3 runs from the conserved cysteine through the conserved F or W. Each record gives: CDR3 protein, J gene, V gene.

CASSLLGGGRHEQYF | TRBJ2-7 | TRBV7-9
CASSPTTGTGYEKLFF | TRBJ1-4 | TRBV5-1
CASSLFTSGTNNEQFF | TRBJ2-1 | TRBV5-1
CASSSPAAGAFPYEQYF | TRBJ2-7 | TRBV5-4
CAIAPASGRGRGRNEQFF | TRBJ2-1 | TRBV7-9
CASSGQGGQPQHF | TRBJ1-5 | TRBV10-2
CASSVGSGENTDTQYF | TRBJ2-3 | TRBV9
CSAPRHEAFF | TRBJ1-1 | TRBV20-1
CASSILVGSASYGYTF | TRBJ1-2 | TRBV19
CASSPWGQGVSGANVLTF | TRBJ2-6 | TRBV7-2
CASSPGLRETQYF | TRBJ2-5 | TRBV14
CASSQGTSAYYEQYF | TRBJ2-7 | TRBV4-3
CASWGGGRGSYEQYF | TRBJ2-7 | TRBV7-2
CASSLDFSGAYEQYF | TRBJ2-7 | TRBV7-2
CASSFRTGAGETQYF | TRBJ2-5 | TRBV5-4